Here is one T cell receptor beta chain with its context. Its target is unknown. The length of the CDR3 is 10 residues. With 4 bases removed from V and 6 bases from J, the gap between germline ends came to 4 bases. CDR1 is SQVTM and CDR2 is ANQGSEA in the germline V gene. The record originates from a study of OX40 agonist ivuxolimab in advanced cancers. Broader study findings: The antigen specificity of the peripheral T cells (those that were expanded) was not determined.

The data were produced by immunoSEQ multiplex PCR, yet TCRdb's version contains in-frame clones alone and is incomplete. The sample holds tens of thousands of clones, 65% to 90% seen once. The source of this sequence is an adult with an advanced solid tumor such as melanoma, head and neck, liver or kidney cancer. The chain is built from TRBV29-1 and TRBJ2-1; no firm D call. Sample: CD4+ or CD8+ T cells sorted from blood, taken in a trial of the OX40 agonist ivuxolimab. The CDR3 reads CSVVSNEQFF. The DNA for the CDR3 is TGCAGCGTTGTAAGCAATGAGCAGTTCTTC.